This TCR beta chain emerged from a study of blood T cell repertoires in COVID-19. Study as a whole: Sites in the United States, Italy and Spain provided acute and convalescent COVID-19 samples. Sources were T cells, B-cell-depleted T cells, or PBMCs; the material itself was cDNA or gDNA.

Under the authors' procedure: Reference gene primers were amplified, and this amplification served to estimate nucleated cell counts. Sequencing used immunoSEQ multiplex PCR; TCRdb keeps in-frame clones, though not all of them. The D gene and trimming were derived from the DNA, and the V and J assignments and clone size from that table. The sample consists of about 210,000 clones, around 82% of them appearing once. The germline gives CDR1 KGHDR, CDR2 SFDVKD. The CDR3 loop spans 15 amino acids. V was trimmed by 6 bases and J by 0 bases, leaving 11 bases between them. This TCR came from a woman in her thirties or forties with active or convalescent COVID-19. Sequenced: peripheral blood. The V call is TRBV24-1, the J call TRBJ2-1, with TRBD1 as a possible D gene (6 bases). The CDR3 sequence is CATSQDRSSYNEQFF. The DNA for the CDR3 is TGTGCCACCAGTCAGGACAGAAGCTCCTACAATGAGCAGTTCTTC.